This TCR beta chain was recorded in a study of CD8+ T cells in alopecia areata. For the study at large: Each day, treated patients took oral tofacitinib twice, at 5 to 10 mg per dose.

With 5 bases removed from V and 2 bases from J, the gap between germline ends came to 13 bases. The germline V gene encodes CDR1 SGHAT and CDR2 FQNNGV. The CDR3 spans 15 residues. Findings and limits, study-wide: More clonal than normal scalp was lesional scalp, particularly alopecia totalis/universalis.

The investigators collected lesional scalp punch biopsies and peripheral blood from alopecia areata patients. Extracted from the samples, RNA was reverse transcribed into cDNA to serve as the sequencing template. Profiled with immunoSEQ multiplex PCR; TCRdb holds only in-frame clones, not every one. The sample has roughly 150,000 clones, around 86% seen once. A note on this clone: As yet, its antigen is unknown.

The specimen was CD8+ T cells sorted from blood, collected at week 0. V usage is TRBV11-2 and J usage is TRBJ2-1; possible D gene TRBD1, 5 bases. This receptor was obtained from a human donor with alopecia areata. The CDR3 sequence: CASSVGVAAYNEQFF. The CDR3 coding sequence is TGTGCCAGCAGCGTAGGGGTGGCAGCCTACAATGAGCAGTTCTTC.